This T cell receptor beta chain was captured in a study of glioma-infiltrating T cells. Study details: Sequencing aimed for about 4.5- to 11-fold coverage of about 940,000 peripheral T cells.

This clonotype came up many times. The iRepertoire nested amplicon-rescue multiplex PCR amplified TCR alpha and beta CDR3s from RNA. TCRdb redid the calling of the multiplex PCR reads with MiXCR, one entry per CDR3 protein. The sample has roughly 350,000 distinct CDR3 sequences; 41% are singletons. Sequencing was performed on glioma tissue, nonneoplastic brain tissue, or PBMCs (not recorded which). The clonotype comes from a human donor with low-grade glioma or glioblastoma, undergoing nonglioma brain surgery, or in good health (not recorded which).

The DNA of the CDR3 is TGTGCCAGCAGTTACTCCGGGACGGCCTACTACGAGCAGTACTTC. This codes for CASSYSGTAYYEQYF. This chain links TRBV6-2 or TRBV6-3 with TRBJ2-7; tentatively, D is TRBD1 or TRBD2 (5 bases each). The V end was cut by 0 bases, the J end by 3 bases, with 12 bases between. The CDR3 covers 15 residues. CDR1 and CDR2 (germline): MNHEY, SVGEGT.